The clone carrying this T cell receptor (beta chain) appeared a few times. The antigen remains unidentified. These data originate in a study of shared clonotypes between healthy human individuals. Germline CDR1 and CDR2: SGDLS and YYNGEE. The CDR3 runs 14 residues. V lost 2 bases and J 2 bases, leaving 10 bases between the germline ends. Sequencing of unsorted PBMC DNA was carried out using ten immunoSEQ deep assay plates. Under the authors' procedure: Because ImmunoSEQ provided only junction sequences with no quality scores, the filtering differed. Libraries were prepared by immunoSEQ multiplex PCR; TCRdb keeps only in-frame clonotypes and omits some of them. Clonal size and the V and J genes are those of that table, whereas D and trimming came from the DNA. Of under 600,000 clones in the sample, about 75% were seen once. Study-level results: Represented diversity, genetic and exposure-history alike, was limited by few donors.

This clonotype was obtained from a woman in her 40s in good health. Some clones in this sample may be carry-over from other donors' samples. The V gene is TRBV9, the J gene TRBJ2-5, with unresolved D. The sample taken for sequencing was PBMCs. CDR3 sequence reads: CASSVFGVQETQYF. In DNA form, the CDR3 reads TGTGCCAGCAGCGTTTTTGGGGTTCAAGAGACCCAGTACTTC.